This TCR beta chain was sequenced in a study of Ad26.COV2.S vaccination and SARS-CoV-2 variants. Points from the study as a whole: Compared with placebo recipients, vaccine recipients had higher spike-specific TCR breadth.

Of note for this clone: Its antigen is unidentified.

The treatment was: around 19 received Ad26.COV2.S at low or high dose, single or two shots; roughly five received placebo; per-sample allocation not given. Sampling was done on day 63 after the first vaccine or placebo injection. In Boston, an adult donor aged 18-55 years took part. What was given as vaccine was an Ad26 vector encoding Wuhan-strain SARS-CoV-2 spike. Assay used: immunoSEQ multiplex PCR; TCRdb lists only in-frame clones, some missing. The table includes 300,000 to 400,000 clones, around 87% detected once. Germline CDR1 is MNHEY and CDR2 is SVGAGI. Trimming removed 2 bases at V and 7 bases at J, with 17 bases between. The CDR3 length is 16 residues.

The source of this sequence is a person aged 18-65 years who received the Ad26.COV2.S COVID-19 vaccine or a placebo. The chain uses TRBV6-5 and TRBJ1-4; D possibly corresponds to TRBD1 (6 bases). The sample was peripheral blood, taken in a trial of Ad26.COV2.S vaccine versus placebo. Here the CDR3 reads CASSYRDNRAGEKLFF. CDR3 nucleotide sequence: TGTGCCAGCAGTTACCGGGACAACAGGGCGGGTGAAAAACTGTTTTTT.